This T cell receptor beta chain appears in the sequencing data of a study of OX40 agonist ivuxolimab in advanced cancers. Only in-frame clones appear in the TCRdb table, and some are missing; sequencing was by immunoSEQ multiplex PCR. The sample includes 60,000 to 70,000 clones, approximately 90% of them seen just once. Trimming stripped 3 bases from V and 3 bases from J, with 8 bases between. CDR1 and CDR2 from the germline V gene are KGHSH and LQKENI. The CDR3 length is 14 residues. The rearrangement links TRBV18 to TRBJ2-2; possible D gene TRBD1, 5 bases. The sequence derives from an adult with an advanced solid tumor such as melanoma, head and neck, liver or kidney cancer. Sequenced here: CD4+ or CD8+ T cells sorted from blood, sampled in a trial of the OX40 agonist ivuxolimab. The DNA of the CDR3 is TGTGCCAGCTCACCTGAACAGGACACCGGGGAGCTGTTTTTT. Translating it yields CASSPEQDTGELFF.